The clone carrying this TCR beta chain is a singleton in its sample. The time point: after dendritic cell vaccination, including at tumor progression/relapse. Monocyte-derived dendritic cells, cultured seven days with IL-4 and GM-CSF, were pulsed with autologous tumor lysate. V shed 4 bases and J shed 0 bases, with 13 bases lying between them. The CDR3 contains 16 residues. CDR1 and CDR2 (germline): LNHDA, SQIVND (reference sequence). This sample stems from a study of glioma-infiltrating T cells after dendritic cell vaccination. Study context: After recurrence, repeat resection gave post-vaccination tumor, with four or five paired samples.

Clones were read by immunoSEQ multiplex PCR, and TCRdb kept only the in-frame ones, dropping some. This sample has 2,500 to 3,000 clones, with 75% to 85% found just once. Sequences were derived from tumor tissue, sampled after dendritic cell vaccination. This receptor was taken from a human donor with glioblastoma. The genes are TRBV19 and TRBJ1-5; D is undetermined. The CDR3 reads CASSTDWARSNQPQHF. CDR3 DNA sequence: TGTGCCAGTAGTACCGATTGGGCCCGTAGCAATCAGCCCCAGCATTTT.